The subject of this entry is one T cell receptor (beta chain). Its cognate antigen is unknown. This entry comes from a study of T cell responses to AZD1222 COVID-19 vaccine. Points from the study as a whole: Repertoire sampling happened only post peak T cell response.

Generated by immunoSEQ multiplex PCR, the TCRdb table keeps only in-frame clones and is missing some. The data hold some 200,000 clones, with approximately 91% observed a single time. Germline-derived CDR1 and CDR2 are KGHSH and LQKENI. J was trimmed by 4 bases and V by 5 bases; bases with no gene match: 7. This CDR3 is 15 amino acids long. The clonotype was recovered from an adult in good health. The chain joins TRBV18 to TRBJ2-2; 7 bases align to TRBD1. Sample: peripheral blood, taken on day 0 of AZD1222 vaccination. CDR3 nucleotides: TGTGCCAGCTCAATCACGACAGGGCGCACCGGGGAGCTGTTTTTT. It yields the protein CASSITTGRTGELFF.